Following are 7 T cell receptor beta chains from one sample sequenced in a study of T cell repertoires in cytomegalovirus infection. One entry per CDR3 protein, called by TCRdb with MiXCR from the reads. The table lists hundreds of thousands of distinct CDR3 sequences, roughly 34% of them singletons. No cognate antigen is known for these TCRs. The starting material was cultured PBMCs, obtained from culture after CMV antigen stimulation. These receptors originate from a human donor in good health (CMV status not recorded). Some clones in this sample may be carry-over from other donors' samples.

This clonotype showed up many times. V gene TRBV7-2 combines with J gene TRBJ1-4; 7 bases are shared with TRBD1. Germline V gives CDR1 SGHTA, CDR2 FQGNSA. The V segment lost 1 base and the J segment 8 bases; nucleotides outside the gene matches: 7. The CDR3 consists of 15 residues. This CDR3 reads CASSLGAGGSEKLFF. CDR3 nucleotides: TGTGCCAGCAGCTTAGGAGCAGGGGGTAGCGAAAAACTGTTTTTT.

In DNA, the CDR3 is TGTGCCAGCAGCTTAGAGGGACTAGGGCGCTACAATGAGCAGTTCTTC. It is translated as CASSLEGLGRYNEQFF. The V call is TRBV7-9, the J call TRBJ2-1; the match to TRBD2 covers 8 bases. Germline V gene data show CDR1 as SEHNR and CDR2 as FQNEAQ (reference sequence). This CDR3 comprises 16 residues. After removal of 1 base from V and 3 bases from J, the junction contained 5 bases not matched to a gene.

The CDR3, as DNA: TGTGCCAGCAGCTCAGGACAGGGGGCTTTCTACGAGCAGTACTTC. This translates into CASSSGQGAFYEQYF. This sequence joins TRBV7-2 and TRBJ2-7; 11 bases match TRBD1. J lost 3 bases, V lost 4 bases, and 5 bases had no gene match. The CDR3 has 15 residues. Looked up from germline, CDR1 is SGHTA and CDR2 is FQGNSA. Full variable domain (missing parts from reference TRBV7-2 and TRBJ2-7): GAGVSQSPSNKVTEKGKDVELRCDPISGHTALYWYRQSLGQGLEFLIYFQGNSAPDKSGLPSDRFSAERTGGSVSTLTIQRTQQEDSAVYLCASSSGQGAFYEQYFGPGTRLTVT.

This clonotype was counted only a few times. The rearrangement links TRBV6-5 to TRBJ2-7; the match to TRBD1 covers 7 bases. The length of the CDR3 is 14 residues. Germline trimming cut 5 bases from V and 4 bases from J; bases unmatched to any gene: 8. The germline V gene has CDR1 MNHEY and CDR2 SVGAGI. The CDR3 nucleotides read TGTGCCAGCAGTATGACAGGGAGCGTTTACGAGCAGTACGTC. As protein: CASSMTGSVYEQYV.

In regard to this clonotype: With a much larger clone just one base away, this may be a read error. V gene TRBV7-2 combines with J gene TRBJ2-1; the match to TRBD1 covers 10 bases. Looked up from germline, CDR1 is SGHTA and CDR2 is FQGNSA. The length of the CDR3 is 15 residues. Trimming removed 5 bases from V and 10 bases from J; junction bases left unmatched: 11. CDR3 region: CASSLSGTGAREQFF. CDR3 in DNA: TGTGCCAGCAGCCTTTCCGGGACAGGGGCAAGAGAGCAGTTCTTC.

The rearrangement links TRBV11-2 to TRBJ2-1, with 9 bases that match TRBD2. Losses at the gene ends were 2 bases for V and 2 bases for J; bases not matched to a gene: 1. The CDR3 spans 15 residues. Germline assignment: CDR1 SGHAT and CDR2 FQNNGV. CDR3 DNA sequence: TGTGCCAGCAGCTTACGACTAGCGGCCTACAATGAGCAGTTCTTC. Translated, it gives CASSLRLAAYNEQFF.

The CDR3 spells CASSQDRLAGGNNEQFF. The CDR3 DNA sequence: TGCGCCAGCAGCCAAGATCGGCTAGCGGGAGGCAACAATGAGCAGTTCTTC. The V gene is TRBV4-3, the J gene TRBJ2-1; 11 positions agree with TRBD2. The CDR3 length is 17 residues. CDR1 and CDR2 (germline): LGHNA, YSLEER. Unmatched junction bases numbered 6, after V lost 0 bases and J lost 5 bases.